This entry lists 4 T cell receptor beta chains sequenced from one sample in a study of blood T cell repertoires in COVID-19. Repertoires were generated with immunoSEQ multiplex PCR, while TCRdb's copy carries only in-frame clones and drops some. The sample yields some 370,000 clones, over 80% seen once. The sample comprised PBMCs or T cells enriched from blood (not recorded which). These receptors were collected from a woman aged 45-59 years who had recovered from COVID-19.

This clone has only one observation. The chain is built from TRBV7-8 and TRBJ2-3; D is perhaps TRBD1 (6 bases). V was trimmed by 5 bases and J by 3 bases, leaving 21 bases between them. Germline V gene lookup returns CDR1 SGHVS and CDR2 FQNEAQ. CDR3 length: 17 residues. CDR3 region: CASSPDPRTVVTDTQYF. The CDR3 bases are TGTGCCAGCAGCCCTGACCCACGGACAGTGGTTACAGATACGCAGTATTTT.

The chain has TRBV7-3 and TRBJ2-2; D uncertain. CDR1 and CDR2 from the germline V gene are SGHTA and FQGTGA. The CDR3 contains 13 residues. V gave up 1 base and J gave up 6 bases, with 6 bases separating them. The CDR3 DNA reads as TGTGCCAGCAGCTTAATGGGCTCCGGGGAGCTGTTTTTT. Translation: CASSLMGSGELFF.

The V call is TRBV7-3, the J call TRBJ1-5, with 8 positions matching TRBD1. J lost 9 bases, V lost 5 bases, and 6 bases had no gene match. Germline V gene data show CDR1 as SGHTA and CDR2 as FQGTGA. CDR3 length: 13 amino acids. Here the CDR3 DNA reads TGTGCCAGCAGCCCTGGGACAGGCGGGCCCCAGCATTTT. Its protein is CASSPGTGGPQHF.

This clone has a single count. The chain has TRBV5-4 and TRBJ2-1; the match to TRBD1 covers 11 bases. The CDR3 spans 17 residues. Germline trimming cut 0 bases from V and 8 bases from J; bases unmatched to any gene: 10. CDR1 is SGHNT, CDR2 YYREEE, per germline (reference sequence). The chain's CDR3 is CASSLGSGTGGFYEQFF. CDR3 bases: TGTGCCAGCAGCTTGGGATCCGGGACAGGGGGTTTCTATGAGCAGTTCTTC.